These T cell receptor beta chains were read from a single sample in a study of Ad26.COV2.S vaccination and SARS-CoV-2 variants. Assay used: immunoSEQ multiplex PCR; TCRdb lists only in-frame clones, some missing. The table lists over 400,000 clones, about nine tenths of them singletons, with about 1.6% in the top ten. The material sequenced was peripheral blood, taken in a trial of Ad26.COV2.S vaccine versus placebo. The receptors were sampled from a person between 18 and 60 years old who received the Ad26.COV2.S COVID-19 vaccine or a placebo. Each CDR3 is given with its conserved first and last residue. D genes are given only for firm matches. Size is stated for part of the rows, as once, few or many counts, or as a class when the clone is expanded.

. TRBJ1-1 few 16 TRBV7-9 TGTGCCAGCAGCTTAATCGGGGGGGCGCGAGATACTGAAGCTTTCTTT CASSLIGGARDTEAFF
. TRBJ1-3 . 15 TRBV7-2 TGTGCCAGCAGCTATGACGGGAGCTCTGGAAACACCATATATTTT CASSYDGSSGNTIYF
TRBD1 TRBJ2-3 . 16 TRBV6-5 TGTGCCAGCAGTTCTACAGGGGGCCAAATCACAGATACGCAGTATTTT CASSSTGGQITDTQYF
. TRBJ1-2 . 14 TRBV7-9 TGTGCCAGCAGCTTCGACAGCAGGAACTATGGCTACACCTTC CASSFDSRNYGYTF
. TRBJ2-5 . 14 TRBV6-2/TRBV6-3 TGTGCCAGCAGTTACTCCGGCAGGGTCGAGACCCAGTACTTC CASSYSGRVETQYF
. TRBJ1-2 . 15 TRBV18 TGTGCCAGCTCACCGAACTGGGGACGGACCTATGGCTACACCTTC CASSPNWGRTYGYTF
. TRBJ1-1 . 12 TRBV6-6 TGTGCCACCCTAGAAGGGGCCCCTGAAGCTTTCTTT CATLEGAPEAFF
TRBD1 TRBJ1-2 . 13 TRBV11-2 TGTGCCAGCAGCCGGACAGGGGCAGAGGGCTACACCTTC CASSRTGAEGYTF
TRBD1 TRBJ2-3 once 15 TRBV3-1/TRBV3-2 TGTGCCAGCAGCCAAGTTCCAGGGGGCTGGGATACGCAGTATTTT CASSQVPGGWDTQYF
. TRBJ2-1 . 13 TRBV12-3/TRBV12-4 TGTGCCAGCAGTTTAAAGAGGGTCAATGAGCAGTTCTTC CASSLKRVNEQFF
TRBD1 TRBJ1-5 . 14 TRBV27 TGTGCCAGCAGTTTAACAGGGGGCAATCAGCCCCAGCATTTT CASSLTGGNQPQHF
. TRBJ1-1 . 16 TRBV6-5 TGTGCCAGCAGTTCCCGGGCCCAATTCAAGAACACTGAAGCTTTCTTT CASSSRAQFKNTEAFF
. TRBJ2-2 once 15 TRBV5-5 TGTGCCAGCAGCTTGCTGGCGGGCACCACCGGGGAGCTGTTTTTT CASSLLAGTTGELFF
. TRBJ1-2 . 13 TRBV7-9 TGTGCCAGCAGCCAGGGATCCGTCTATGGCTACACCTTC CASSQGSVYGYTF
. TRBJ1-1 . 15 TRBV6-5 TGTGCCAGCAGTTACCATTCAACAGCGAACACTGAAGCTTTCTTT CASSYHSTANTEAFF
TRBD2 TRBJ2-3 . 16 TRBV9 TGTGCCAGCAGCGCAGGGATAGCGGGTTACACAGATACGCAGTATTTT CASSAGIAGYTDTQYF
TRBD1 TRBJ2-7 . 14 TRBV7-2 TGTGCCAGCAGCTTAGAGGGACAGTCCTACGAGCAGTACTTC CASSLEGQSYEQYF